This T cell receptor (beta chain) was profiled in a study of CD8+CD57+ T cells in acquired aplastic anemia. CDR3 and TCR beta VDJ profiling relied on genomic DNA as the template. MiXCR was run by TCRdb on the reads, yielding one entry per CDR3 protein. The sample has around 290,000 distinct CDR3 sequences, 45% to 65% seen once; the top ten hold roughly 1.3%. V lost 4 bases and J lost 0, with 10 bases in between. This CDR3 comprises 13 residues. The V gene's germline CDR1 is SQVTM and CDR2 ANQGSEA. The authors sequenced patients whose flow cytometry had shown CD8+CD57+ cell expansion. This clonotype was seen once.

This receptor was identified in a human donor with aplastic anemia. The V call is TRBV29-1, the J call TRBJ2-7, with D possibly being TRBD1 (7 bases). The sample consisted of sorted CD4+, CD8+, or CD8+CD57+ T cells (not recorded which) from PBMCs. The CDR3 here is CSVGQGGSYEQYF. The CDR3 bases are TGCAGCGTTGGGCAGGGGGGCTCCTACGAGCAGTACTTC.